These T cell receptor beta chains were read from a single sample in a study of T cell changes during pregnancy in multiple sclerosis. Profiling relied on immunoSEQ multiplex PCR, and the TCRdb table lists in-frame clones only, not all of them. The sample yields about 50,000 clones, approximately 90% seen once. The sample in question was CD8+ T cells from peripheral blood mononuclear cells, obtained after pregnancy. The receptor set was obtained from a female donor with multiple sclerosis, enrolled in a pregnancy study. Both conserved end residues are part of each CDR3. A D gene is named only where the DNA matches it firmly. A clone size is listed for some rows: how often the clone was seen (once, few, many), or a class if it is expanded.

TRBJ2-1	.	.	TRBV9	CASSAQGGGPAGGQFF	TGTGCCAGCAGCGCGCAGGGCGGCGGCCCCGCTGGCGGGCAGTTCTTC
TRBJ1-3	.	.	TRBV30	CALTGHTGNTIYF	TGTGCCTTGACGGGACATACTGGAAACACCATATATTTT
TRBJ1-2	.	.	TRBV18	CASSPPQTEHYGYTF	TGTGCCAGCTCACCACCCCAAACAGAACACTATGGCTACACCTTC
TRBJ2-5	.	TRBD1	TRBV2	CASTGGAETQYF	TGTGCCAGCACAGGGGGCGCAGAGACCCAGTACTTC
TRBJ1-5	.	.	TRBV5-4	CASSLRGSNQPQHF	TGTGCCAGCAGCTTACGGGGGAGCAATCAGCCCCAGCATTTT
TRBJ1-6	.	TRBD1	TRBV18	CASSPPGQGNNSPLHF	TGTGCCAGCTCACCGCCTGGACAGGGTAATAATTCACCCCTCCACTTT
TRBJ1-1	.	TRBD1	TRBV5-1	CASSLGQGVTEAFF	TGCGCCAGCAGCTTGGGGCAGGGGGTAACTGAAGCTTTCTTT
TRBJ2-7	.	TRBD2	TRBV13	CASSLPGGQPYEQYF	TGTGCCAGCAGCTTACCGGGGGGGCAACCCTACGAGCAGTACTTC
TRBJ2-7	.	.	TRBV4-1	CASSQVPQNYEQYF	TGCGCCAGCAGCCAAGTTCCGCAGAACTACGAGCAGTACTTC
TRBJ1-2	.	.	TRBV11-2	CASSFGQGNYGYTF	TGTGCCAGCAGCTTTGGGCAGGGGAACTATGGCTACACCTTC
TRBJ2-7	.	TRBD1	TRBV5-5	CASSSPGQGYEQYF	TGTGCCAGCAGCTCTCCGGGACAGGGATACGAGCAGTACTTC
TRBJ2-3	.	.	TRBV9	CASSGAGSTDTQYF	TGTGCCAGCAGCGGCGCGGGGAGCACAGATACGCAGTATTTT
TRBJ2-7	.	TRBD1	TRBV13	CASSTGQGIDEQYF	TGTGCCAGCAGCACCGGACAGGGGATCGACGAGCAGTACTTC
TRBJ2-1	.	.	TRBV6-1	CASRSTYSYNEQFF	TGTGCCAGCAGATCCACATATTCCTACAATGAGCAGTTCTTC
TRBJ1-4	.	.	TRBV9	CASSVGHKNEKLFF	TGTGCCAGCAGCGTAGGACATAAGAATGAAAAACTGTTTTTT
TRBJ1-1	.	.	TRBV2	CASSGGRGIF	TGTGCCAGCAGTGGAGGGCGAGGGATCTTT
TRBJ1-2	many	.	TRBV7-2	CASSNYPGDGYTF	TGTGCCAGCAGCAACTACCCGGGGGACGGCTACACCTTC
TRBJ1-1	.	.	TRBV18	CASSLADGQAFF	TGTGCCAGCTCCCTAGCGGACGGACAAGCTTTCTTT
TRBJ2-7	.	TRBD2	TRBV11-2	CASSLGGGAYEQYF	TGTGCCAGCAGCTTAGGCGGGGGGGCCTACGAGCAGTACTTC
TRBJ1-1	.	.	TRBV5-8	CASSLPGENTEAFF	TGTGCCAGCAGCTTGCCAGGGGAGAACACTGAAGCTTTCTTT
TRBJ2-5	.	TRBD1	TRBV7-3	CASSLQGQETQYF	TGTGCCAGCAGCCTACAGGGGCAAGAGACCCAGTACTTC
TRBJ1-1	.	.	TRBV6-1	CASSAWDGGETEAFF	TGTGCCAGCAGTGCGTGGGACGGGGGAGAGACTGAAGCTTTCTTT
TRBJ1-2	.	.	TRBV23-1	CASSQSDRLGQYRYTF	TGCGCCAGCAGTCAATCTGACAGACTCGGACAATATCGCTACACCTTC
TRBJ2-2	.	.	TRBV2	CASSDQGIAGELFF	TGTGCCAGCAGTGATCAGGGGATAGCCGGGGAGCTGTTTTTT
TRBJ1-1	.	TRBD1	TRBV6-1	CASSETTGGGEAFF	TGTGCCAGCAGCGAAACCACAGGGGGGGGAGAAGCTTTCTTT
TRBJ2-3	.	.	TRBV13	CASSLRQGLGTDTQYF	TGTGCCAGCAGCTTACGGCAGGGGTTAGGTACAGATACGCAGTATTTT
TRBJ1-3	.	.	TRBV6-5	CASSYYETASGNTIYF	TGTGCCAGCAGTTACTATGAGACAGCCTCTGGAAACACCATATATTTT
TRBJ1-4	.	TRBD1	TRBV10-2	CASCGQEDEKLFF	TGCGCCAGCTGTGGACAGGAGGATGAAAAACTGTTTTTT
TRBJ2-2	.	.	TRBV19	CASSMFQAGELFF	TGTGCCAGTAGTATGTTTCAGGCCGGGGAGCTGTTTTTT
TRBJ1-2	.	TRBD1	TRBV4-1	CASSQVSTDRGIYGYTF	TGCGCCAGCAGCCAAGTATCAACCGACAGGGGTATCTATGGCTACACCTTC
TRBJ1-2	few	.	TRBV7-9	CASSTTAYPNYGYTF	TGTGCCAGCAGCACGACAGCTTATCCTAACTATGGCTACACCTTC
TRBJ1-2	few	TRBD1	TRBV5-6	CAGPTGGPMSYTF	TGTGCCGGACCGACAGGGGGACCTATGAGCTACACCTTC
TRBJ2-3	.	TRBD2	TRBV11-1	CASSFNSGTSTDTQYF	TGTGCCAGCAGCTTCAATAGCGGGACAAGCACAGATACGCAGTATTTT
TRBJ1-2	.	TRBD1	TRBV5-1	CARTLPGQNNYGYTF	TGCGCCAGAACACTACCGGGACAGAATAACTATGGCTACACCTTC
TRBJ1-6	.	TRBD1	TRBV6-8	CASSHYRGSPLHF	TGTGCCAGCAGCCACTACAGGGGTTCACCCCTCCACTTT
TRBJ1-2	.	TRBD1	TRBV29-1	CSVEGGTEPGYTF	TGCAGCGTTGAAGGCGGGACAGAGCCAGGCTACACCTTC
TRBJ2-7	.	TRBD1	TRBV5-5	CASSLLGGWSYEQYF	TGTGCCAGCAGCTTGCTAGGGGGCTGGTCCTACGAGCAGTACTTC
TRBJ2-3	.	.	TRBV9	CASSVGGAKDTQYF	TGTGCCAGCAGCGTAGGTGGGGCTAAAGATACGCAGTATTTT
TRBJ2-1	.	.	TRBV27	CASGSGSYNEQFF	TGTGCCAGCGGGAGTGGCTCCTACAATGAGCAGTTCTTC
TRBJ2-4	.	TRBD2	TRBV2	CASSEGLAGMFAYF	TGTGCCAGCAGTGAAGGACTAGCGGGGATGTTTGCGTACTTC
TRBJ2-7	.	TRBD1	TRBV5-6	CASSLGQGPVEQYF	TGTGCCAGCAGCTTGGGACAGGGGCCGGTCGAGCAGTACTTC
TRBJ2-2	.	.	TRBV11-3	CASSLGQHTGELFF	TGTGCCAGCAGCTTAGGACAACACACCGGGGAGCTGTTTTTT
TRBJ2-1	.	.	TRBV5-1	CASSYALVEQFF	TGCGCCAGCAGCTACGCTTTAGTTGAGCAGTTCTTC
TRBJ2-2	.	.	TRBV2	CASTLPMTDTNTGELFF	TGTGCCAGCACTCTACCGATGACAGACACGAACACCGGGGAGCTGTTTTTT
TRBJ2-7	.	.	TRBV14	CASSQDHLGANEQYF	TGTGCCAGCAGCCAAGATCACTTGGGGGCCAACGAGCAGTACTTC
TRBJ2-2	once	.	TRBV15	CATSGVRGTGELFF	TGTGCCACCAGCGGTGTCAGAGGAACCGGGGAGCTGTTTTTT
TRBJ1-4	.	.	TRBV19	CASSIFPGASTNEKLFF	TGTGCCAGTAGTATATTCCCAGGGGCCTCAACTAATGAAAAACTGTTTTTT
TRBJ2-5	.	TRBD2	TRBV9	CASSGGLAGPSFQETQYF	TGTGCCAGCAGCGGGGGACTAGCGGGACCGTCCTTCCAAGAGACCCAGTACTTC
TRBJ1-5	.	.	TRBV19	CASSIYSSSNQPQHF	TGTGCCAGTAGTATTTACAGCTCTAGCAATCAGCCCCAGCATTTT
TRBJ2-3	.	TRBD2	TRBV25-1	CASSVAGVTDTQYF	TGTGCCAGCAGTGTAGCGGGGGTCACAGATACGCAGTATTTT
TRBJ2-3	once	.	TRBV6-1	CASSEGLGGSETDTQYF	TGTGCCAGCAGTGAAGGGTTAGGAGGATCTGAAACAGATACGCAGTATTTT
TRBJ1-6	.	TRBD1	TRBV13	CASTERDRRSPLHF	TGTGCCAGCACCGAGAGGGACAGGCGATCACCCCTCCACTTT
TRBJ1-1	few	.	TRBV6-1	CASSDGQYTEAFF	TGTGCCAGCAGTGACGGACAGTACACTGAAGCTTTCTTT
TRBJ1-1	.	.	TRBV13	CASSSGRTEAFF	TGTGCCAGCAGCTCAGGGAGAACTGAAGCTTTCTTT
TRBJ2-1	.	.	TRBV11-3	CASSFRGSSYNEQFF	TGTGCCAGCAGCTTCCGGGGGAGCTCCTACAATGAGCAGTTCTTC